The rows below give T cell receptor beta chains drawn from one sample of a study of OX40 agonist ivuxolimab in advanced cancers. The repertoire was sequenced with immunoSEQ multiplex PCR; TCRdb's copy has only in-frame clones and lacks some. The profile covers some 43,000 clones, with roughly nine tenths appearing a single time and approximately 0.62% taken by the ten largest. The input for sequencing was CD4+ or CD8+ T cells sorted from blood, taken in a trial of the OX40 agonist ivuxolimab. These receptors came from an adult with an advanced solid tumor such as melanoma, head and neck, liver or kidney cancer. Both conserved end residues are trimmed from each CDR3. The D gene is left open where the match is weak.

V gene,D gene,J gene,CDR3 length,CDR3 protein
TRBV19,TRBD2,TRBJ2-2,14,ASSISGQGNTGELF
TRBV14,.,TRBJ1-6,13,ASSPLMGMDSPLH
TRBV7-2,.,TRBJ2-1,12,ASSFDPSYNEQF
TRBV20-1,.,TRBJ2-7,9,SASSSYEQY
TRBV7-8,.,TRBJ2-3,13,ASIGQGWRTDTQY
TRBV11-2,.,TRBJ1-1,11,ASSLSPRDEAF
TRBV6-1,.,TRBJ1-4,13,ASSDRAATNEKLF
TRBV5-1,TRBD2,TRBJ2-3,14,ASSSLPGRDTDTQY
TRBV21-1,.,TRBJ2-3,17,ASSKDVAGATRRTDTQY
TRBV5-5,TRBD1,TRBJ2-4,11,ASSGTDKNIQY
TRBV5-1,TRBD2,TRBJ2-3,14,ASSLDPSGLVATQY
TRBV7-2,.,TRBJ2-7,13,ASRLSSIGSYEQY
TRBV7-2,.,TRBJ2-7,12,ASSLFSAAGEQY
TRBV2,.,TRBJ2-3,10,ASSVATDTQY
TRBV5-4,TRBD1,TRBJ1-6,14,ASSPPGQGANSPLH
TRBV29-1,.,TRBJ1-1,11,SVEEGRQTEAF
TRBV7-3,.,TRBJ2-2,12,ASSPRPETGELF
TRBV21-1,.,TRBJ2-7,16,ASSAPPASSGGLSEQY
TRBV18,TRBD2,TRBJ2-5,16,ASSPPRGTSGVGETQY
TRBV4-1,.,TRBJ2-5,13,ASSRGGGLQETQY
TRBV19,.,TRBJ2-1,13,ASSTLPLNRRGQF
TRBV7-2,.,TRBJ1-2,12,ASSLEGARYGYT
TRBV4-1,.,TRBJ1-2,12,ASSQGGWSGGYT
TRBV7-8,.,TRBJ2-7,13,ASRRGGPDSYEQY
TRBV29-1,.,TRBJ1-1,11,SVAGSADTEAF
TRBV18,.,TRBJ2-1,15,ASSPSGRGNPYNEQF
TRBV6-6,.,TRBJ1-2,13,ASSYLAQGASGYT
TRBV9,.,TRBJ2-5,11,ASSGSGRETQY
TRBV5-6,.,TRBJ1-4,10,ASSLYGEKLF
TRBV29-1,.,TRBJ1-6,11,SVEVSGDSPLH
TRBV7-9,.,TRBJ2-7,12,ASSLDSSSYEQY